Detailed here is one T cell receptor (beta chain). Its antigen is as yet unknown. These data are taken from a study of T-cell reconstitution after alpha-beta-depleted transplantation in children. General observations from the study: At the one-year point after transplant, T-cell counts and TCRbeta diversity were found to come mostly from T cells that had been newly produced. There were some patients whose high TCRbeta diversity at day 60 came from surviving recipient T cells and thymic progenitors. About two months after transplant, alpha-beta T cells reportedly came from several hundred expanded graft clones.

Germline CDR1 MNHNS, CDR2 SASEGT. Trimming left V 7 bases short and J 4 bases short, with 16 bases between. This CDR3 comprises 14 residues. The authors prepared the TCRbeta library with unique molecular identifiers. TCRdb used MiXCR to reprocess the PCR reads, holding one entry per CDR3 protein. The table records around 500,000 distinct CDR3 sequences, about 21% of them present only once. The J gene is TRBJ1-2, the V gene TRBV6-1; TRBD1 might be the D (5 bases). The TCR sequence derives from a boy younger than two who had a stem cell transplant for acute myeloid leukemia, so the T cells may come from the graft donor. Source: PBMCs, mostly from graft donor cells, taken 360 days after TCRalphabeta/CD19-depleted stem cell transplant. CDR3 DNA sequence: TGTGCCAGCACTCCCGGGGGAAGCATCTATGGCTACACCTTC. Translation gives CASTPGGSIYGYTF.